Sequencing of this T cell receptor beta chain was carried out in a study of shared clonotypes between healthy human individuals. Study-level information: The donor pool was made up of a couple of women and three men aged 18 to 49.

The CDR3 runs 12 residues. The germline gives CDR1 SGHDN, CDR2 FVKESK. The ends were cut back, 1 base at V and 10 bases at J, with 8 bases in the middle. Of note for this clone: Its antigen remains unidentified.

Study-wide results and caveats: Represented diversity, genetic and exposure-history alike, was limited by few donors. Tissues were not sampled, only blood, and their repertoires likely differ.

Assay used: immunoSEQ multiplex PCR; TCRdb lists only in-frame clones, some missing. The table shows 560,000 or so clones, with 95% to 97% occurring only once. Cells designated naive CD8 were CD45RO-negative and were positively selected for CCR7, with terminally differentiated effector memory CD45RA+ cells excluded. All of the donors resided in Nashville, Tennessee, and each was a Caucasian adult. The sequencing input was naive CD8+ T cells sorted from blood. This chain links TRBV14 with TRBJ2-1; D is possibly TRBD2 (7 bases). The sequence was collected from a woman under 40 in good health. The DNA of the CDR3 is TGTGCCAGCAGCCAAGCGGGGGGCGAGCAGTTCTTC. This translates into CASSQAGGEQFF.